This TCR beta chain was obtained from a study of tumor-infiltrating lymphocytes in primary liver carcinoma. At the level of the study: Both sexes were represented among patients, who were 30 to 69 years old. Study-wide points: It was tumor-adjacent and tumor-blood pairs that overlapped less than tumor region pairs did. The top-250-clone fraction was significantly higher in tumors than in blood (p = 0.039).

A constant-region primer served to make TCR beta cDNA from about 500 ng total RNA. Library construction for TCR beta comprised three nested multiplex PCR rounds performed with slightly modified ARM-PCR. Both of the initial two PCR rounds ran for nine to ten cycles and employed TRBV1-TRBV30 forward primers alongside a C-beta reverse primer. TCRdb used MiXCR to reprocess the multiplex PCR reads, holding one entry per CDR3 protein. The table includes just under 95,000 distinct CDR3 sequences, around 68% detected once. This CDR3 region has 16 residues. Germline V CDR1 and CDR2: MNHNY, SVGAGI (reference sequence). Concerning this clonotype: The antigen remains unidentified. One end of the junction varies from germline; a read error may be responsible.

Investigators took RNA and DNA out together from about 20-30 mg of unsorted bulk tissue. None of the patients had received treatment, and all had chronic HBV infection. This TCR was recovered from a man aged 40-49 years with primary liver carcinoma and hepatitis B virus infection. Material: tumor-adjacent normal liver tissue. J is TRBJ2-5 and V is TRBV6-6; a possible D gene is TRBD1 (5 bases). The CDR3 protein is CASSYLNGRVSETHYF. CDR3 bases: TGTGCCAGCAGTTACCTCAATGGCAGGGTATCGGAGACCCACTACTTC.